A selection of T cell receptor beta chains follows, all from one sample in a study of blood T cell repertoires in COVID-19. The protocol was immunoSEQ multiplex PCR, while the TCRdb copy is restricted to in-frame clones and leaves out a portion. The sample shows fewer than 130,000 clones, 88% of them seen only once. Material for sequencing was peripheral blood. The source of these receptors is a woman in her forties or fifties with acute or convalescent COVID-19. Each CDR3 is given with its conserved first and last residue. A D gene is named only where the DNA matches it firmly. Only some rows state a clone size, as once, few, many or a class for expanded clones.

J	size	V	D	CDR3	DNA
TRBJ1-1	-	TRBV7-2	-	CASSLGRRTEAFF	TGTGCCAGCAGCCTTGGGAGGCGGACTGAAGCTTTCTTT
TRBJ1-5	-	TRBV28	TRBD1	CASSSSRGGQDFNQPQHF	TGTGCCAGCAGTTCAAGCAGGGGGGGACAGGATTTCAATCAGCCCCAGCATTTT
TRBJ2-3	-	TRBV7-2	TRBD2	CASRSSGWGTDTQYF	TGTGCCAGCAGGTCTAGCGGGTGGGGCACAGATACGCAGTATTTT
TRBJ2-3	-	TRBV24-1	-	CATSDNRDWGADTQYF	TGTGCCACCAGTGATAATCGGGACTGGGGTGCAGATACGCAGTATTTT
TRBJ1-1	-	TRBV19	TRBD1	CASSIDDRAVTEAFF	TGTGCCAGTAGTATAGACGACAGGGCCGTGACTGAAGCTTTCTTT
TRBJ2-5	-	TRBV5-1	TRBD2	CASSLFSGRNQETQYF	TGCGCCAGCAGCTTGTTTAGCGGGAGGAACCAAGAGACCCAGTACTTC
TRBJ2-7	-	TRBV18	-	CASSRNPRGLSEQYF	TGTGCCAGCTCACGCAACCCCCGGGGACTGAGCGAGCAGTACTTC
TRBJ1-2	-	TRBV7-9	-	CASSLATVAGRESYTF	TGTGCCAGCAGCTTAGCGACGGTGGCGGGGCGGGAGAGCTACACCTTC
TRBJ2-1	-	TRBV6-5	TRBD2	CASSAGLAGDYEQFF	TGTGCCAGTTCGGCGGGACTAGCGGGGGATTATGAGCAGTTCTTC
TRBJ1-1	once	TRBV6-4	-	CASSVSGSTEAFF	TGTGCCAGCAGTGTAAGCGGCTCCACTGAAGCTTTCTTT
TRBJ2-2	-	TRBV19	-	CATVSTGELFF	TGTGCCACCGTTTCCACCGGGGAGCTGTTTTTT
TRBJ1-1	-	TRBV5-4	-	CASSLGLANTEAFF	TGTGCCAGCAGCTTGGGACTGGCGAACACTGAAGCTTTCTTT
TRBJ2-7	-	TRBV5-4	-	CASSISRTYEQYF	TGTGCCAGCAGCATATCTAGAACCTACGAGCAGTACTTC
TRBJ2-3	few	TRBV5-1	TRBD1	CASSYRQGPTDTQYF	TGCGCCAGCAGCTACCGACAGGGGCCCACAGATACGCAGTATTTT
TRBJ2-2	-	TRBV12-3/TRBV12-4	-	CASSWGDTGELFF	TGTGCCAGCAGTTGGGGGGACACCGGGGAGCTGTTTTTT
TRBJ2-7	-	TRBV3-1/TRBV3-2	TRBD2	CASSPPFRLAHRYEQYF	TGTGCCAGCAGCCCACCCTTTCGACTAGCGCACCGCTACGAGCAGTACTTC
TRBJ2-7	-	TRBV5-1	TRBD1	CASSLTGVENEQYF	TGCGCCAGCAGCTTGACAGGGGTGGAGAACGAGCAGTACTTC
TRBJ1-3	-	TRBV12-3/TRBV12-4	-	CASSHGDRNTIYF	TGTGCCAGCAGTCACGGGGACAGAAACACCATATATTTT
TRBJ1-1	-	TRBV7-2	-	CASSLRRTERHTEAFF	TGTGCCAGCAGCTTACGCAGGACAGAAAGGCACACTGAAGCTTTCTTT
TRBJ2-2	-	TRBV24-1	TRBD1	CATSDRATGELFF	TGTGCCACCAGCGACAGGGCTACCGGGGAGCTGTTTTTT
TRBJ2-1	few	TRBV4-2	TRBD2	CASSQDGTSGYRQFF	TGTGCCAGCAGCCAAGACGGGACTAGCGGCTACAGGCAGTTCTTC
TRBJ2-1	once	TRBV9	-	CASSPDSASYNEQFF	TGTGCCAGCAGCCCCGACAGCGCCTCCTACAATGAGCAGTTCTTC
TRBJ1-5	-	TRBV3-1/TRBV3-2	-	CASSQERGANQPQHF	TGTGCCAGCAGCCAAGAACGGGGGGCCAATCAGCCCCAGCATTTT
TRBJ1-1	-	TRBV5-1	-	CASSVGQFYYGTEAFF	TGCGCCAGCAGCGTAGGACAGTTCTATTACGGCACTGAAGCTTTCTTT
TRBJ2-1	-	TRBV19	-	CASSTFSGLGNEQFF	TGTGCCAGTAGTACGTTCTCGGGACTGGGGAATGAGCAGTTCTTC
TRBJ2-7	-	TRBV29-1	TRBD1	CSVGRGQDPYEQYF	TGCAGCGTCGGAAGGGGACAGGACCCCTACGAGCAGTACTTC
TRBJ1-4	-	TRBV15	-	CATSRDRTGFNEKLFF	TGTGCCACCAGCAGAGACCGGACGGGATTTAATGAAAAACTGTTTTTT
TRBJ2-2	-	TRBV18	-	CASSPLDLDGEAYTGELFF	TGTGCCAGCTCACCACTTGATCTAGACGGAGAAGCTTACACCGGGGAGCTGTTTTTT
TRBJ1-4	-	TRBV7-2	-	CASSSGQYNEKLFF	TGTGCCAGCAGCTCCGGACAGTACAATGAAAAACTGTTTTTT
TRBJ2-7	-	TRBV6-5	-	CASSAARGYEQYF	TGTGCCAGCTCTGCGGCCAGGGGCTACGAGCAGTACTTC
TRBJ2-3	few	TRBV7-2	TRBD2	CASSQQLAGGDTQYF	TGTGCCAGCAGCCAGCAACTAGCGGGAGGAGATACGCAGTATTTT
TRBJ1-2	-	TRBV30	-	CAWSVRGAEYGYTF	TGTGCCTGGAGTGTCCGGGGGGCCGAATATGGCTACACCTTC
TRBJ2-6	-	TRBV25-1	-	CASSTPPGSPGANVLTF	TGTGCCAGCAGTACCCCGCCAGGGTCGCCTGGGGCCAACGTCCTGACTTTC
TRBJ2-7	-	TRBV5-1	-	CASSFDLDSFNEQYF	TGCGCCAGCAGCTTTGACCTGGACAGTTTTAACGAGCAGTACTTC
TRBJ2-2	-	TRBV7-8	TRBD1	CASSSRDRDLNTGELFF	TGTGCCAGCAGCTCGAGGGACAGGGACCTCAACACCGGGGAGCTGTTTTTT
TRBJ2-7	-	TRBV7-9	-	CASSFDGITYEQYF	TGTGCCAGCAGCTTCGACGGGATCACCTACGAGCAGTACTTC
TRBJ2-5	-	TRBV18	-	CASSRAVGWETQYF	TGTGCCAGCTCACGAGCGGTGGGCTGGGAGACCCAGTACTTC
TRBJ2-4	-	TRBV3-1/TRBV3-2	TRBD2	CASSQEGEVAAGASVDIQYF	TGTGCCAGCAGCCAAGAGGGAGAAGTCGCGGCGGGAGCGAGTGTTGACATTCAGTACTTC
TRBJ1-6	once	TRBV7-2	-	CASSLGQFNSPLHF	TGTGCCAGCAGCTTAGGCCAGTTTAATTCACCCCTCCACTTT
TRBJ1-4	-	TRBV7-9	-	CASSLGSSREKLFF	TGTGCCAGCAGCCTCGGGAGTTCACGTGAAAAACTGTTTTTT
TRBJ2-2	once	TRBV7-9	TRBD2	CASSLVASGRSGELFF	TGTGCCAGCAGCTTAGTTGCTAGCGGGAGGTCCGGGGAGCTGTTTTTT
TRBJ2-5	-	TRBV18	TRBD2	CASSPETSGFTETQYF	TGTGCCAGCTCACCGGAGACTAGCGGGTTTACAGAGACCCAGTACTTC
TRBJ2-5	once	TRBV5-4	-	CASGSYQETQYF	TGTGCCAGCGGTAGCTACCAAGAGACCCAGTACTTC
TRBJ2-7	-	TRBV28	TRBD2	CASSLLAGGPQEQYF	TGTGCCAGCAGTTTACTAGCGGGAGGGCCTCAGGAGCAGTACTTC
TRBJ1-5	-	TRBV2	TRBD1	CASSRGQGGQPQHF	TGTGCCAGCAGTAGAGGACAGGGCGGGCAGCCCCAGCATTTT
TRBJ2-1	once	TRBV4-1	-	CASSQDSRSRNEQFF	TGCGCCAGCAGCCAAGATTCCCGCTCGCGCAATGAGCAGTTCTTC
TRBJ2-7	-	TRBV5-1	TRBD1	CASSLGGQGPTDEQYF	TGCGCCAGCAGCTTGGGGGGACAGGGCCCCACGGACGAGCAGTACTTC
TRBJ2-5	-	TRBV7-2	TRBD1	CASSLSRRQGEETQYF	TGTGCCAGCAGCTTAAGCCGGCGACAGGGCGAGGAGACCCAGTACTTC
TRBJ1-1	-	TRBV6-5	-	CASSLGKGAEAFF	TGTGCCAGCAGCCTTGGAAAGGGGGCTGAAGCTTTCTTT
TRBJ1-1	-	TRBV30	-	CAWSGVATNTEAFF	TGTGCCTGGAGTGGGGTAGCAACGAACACTGAAGCTTTCTTT